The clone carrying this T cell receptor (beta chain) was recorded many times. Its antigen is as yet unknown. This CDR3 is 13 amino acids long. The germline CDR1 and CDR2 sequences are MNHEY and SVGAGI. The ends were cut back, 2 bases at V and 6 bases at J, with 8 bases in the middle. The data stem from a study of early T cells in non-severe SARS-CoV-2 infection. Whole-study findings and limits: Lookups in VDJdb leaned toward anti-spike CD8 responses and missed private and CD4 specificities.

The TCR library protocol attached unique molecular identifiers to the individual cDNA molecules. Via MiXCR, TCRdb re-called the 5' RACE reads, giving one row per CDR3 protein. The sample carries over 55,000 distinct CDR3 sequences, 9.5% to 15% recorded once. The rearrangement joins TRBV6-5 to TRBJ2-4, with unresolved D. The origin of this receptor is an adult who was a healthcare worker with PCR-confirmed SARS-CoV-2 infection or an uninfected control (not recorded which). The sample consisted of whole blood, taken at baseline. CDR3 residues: CASSYSLGNIQYF. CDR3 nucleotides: TGTGCCAGCAGTTACAGTCTCGGAAACATTCAGTACTTC.